The T cell receptor (beta chain) under discussion was sequenced for a study of blood T cell repertoires in COVID-19. Study-wide context: Sources were T cells, B-cell-depleted T cells, or PBMCs; the material itself was cDNA or gDNA.

In the original analysis: Estimated nucleated cell counts came from reference gene primer amplification. TCRdb's copy holds only in-frame clones and misses some; the assay was immunoSEQ multiplex PCR. V and J calls and clone size are as listed in that table; D and trimming were resolved from the DNA. The repertoire includes some 37,000 clones, roughly 80% of them detected once, and approximately 32% sits in the top ten. The CDR3 length is 14 residues. V lost 3 bases and J lost 2; bases outside the gene matches: 3. Germline V gives CDR1 DFQATT, CDR2 SNEGSKA (reference sequence). This chain links TRBV20-1 with TRBJ2-1, with TRBD2 matching over 8 bases. The origin of this receptor is a man older than 75 with active or convalescent COVID-19. The sequencing input was peripheral blood. CDR3 coding DNA: TGCAGTGCTAGTACGGGGGGGGCCTACAATGAGCAGTTCTTC. This codes for CSASTGGAYNEQFF.